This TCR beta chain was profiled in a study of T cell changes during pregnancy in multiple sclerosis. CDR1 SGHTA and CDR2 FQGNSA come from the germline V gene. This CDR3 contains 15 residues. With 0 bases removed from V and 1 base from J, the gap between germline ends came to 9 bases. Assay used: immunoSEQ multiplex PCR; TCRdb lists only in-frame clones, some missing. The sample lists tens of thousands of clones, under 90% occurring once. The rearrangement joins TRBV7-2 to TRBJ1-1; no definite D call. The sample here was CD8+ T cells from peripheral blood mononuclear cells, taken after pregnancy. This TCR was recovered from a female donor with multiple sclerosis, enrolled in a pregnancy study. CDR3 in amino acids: CASSLAPNGNTEAFF. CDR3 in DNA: TGTGCCAGCAGCTTAGCGCCTAACGGGAACACTGAAGCTTTCTTT.